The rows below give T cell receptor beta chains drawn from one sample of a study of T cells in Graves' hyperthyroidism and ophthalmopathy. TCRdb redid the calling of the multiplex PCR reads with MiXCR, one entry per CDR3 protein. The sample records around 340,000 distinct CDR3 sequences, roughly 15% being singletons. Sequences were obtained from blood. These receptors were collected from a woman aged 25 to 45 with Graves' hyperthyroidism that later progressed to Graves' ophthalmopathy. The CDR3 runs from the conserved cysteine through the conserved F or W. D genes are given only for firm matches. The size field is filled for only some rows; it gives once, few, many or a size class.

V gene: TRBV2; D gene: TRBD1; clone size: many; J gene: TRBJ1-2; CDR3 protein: CASRKDTGVGYTF; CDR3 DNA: TGTGCCAGCAGGAAGGATACAGGGGTTGGCTACACCTTC
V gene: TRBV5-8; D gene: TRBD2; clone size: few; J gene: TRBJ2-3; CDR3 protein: CASSQGGLAGVGTDTQYF; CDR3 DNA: TGTGCCAGCAGCCAGGGCGGACTAGCGGGGGTTGGCACAGATACGCAGTATTTT
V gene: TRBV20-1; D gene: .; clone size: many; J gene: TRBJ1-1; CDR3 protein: CSARDQEGYAEAFF; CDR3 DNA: TGCAGTGCTAGAGATCAGGAAGGGTACGCTGAAGCTTTCTTT
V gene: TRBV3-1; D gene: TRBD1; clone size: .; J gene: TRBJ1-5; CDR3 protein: CASSPRRQGVLAGNQPQHF; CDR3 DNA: TGTGCCAGCAGCCCCCGACGACAGGGAGTATTAGCGGGCAATCAGCCCCAGCATTTT
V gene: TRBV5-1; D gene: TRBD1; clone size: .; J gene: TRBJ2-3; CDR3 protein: CASSTDRGGDTQYF; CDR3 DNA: TGCGCCAGCAGCACCGACAGGGGAGGAGATACGCAGTATTTT
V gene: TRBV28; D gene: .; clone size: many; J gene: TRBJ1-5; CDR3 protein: CASSRRQVRNYQPQHF; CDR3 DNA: TGTGCCAGCAGTAGGCGTCAGGTCAGGAATTATCAGCCCCAGCATTTT
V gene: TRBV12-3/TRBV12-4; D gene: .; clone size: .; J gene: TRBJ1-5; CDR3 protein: CASSFQALNQPQHF; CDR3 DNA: TGTGCCAGCAGTTTTCAGGCCCTCAATCAGCCCCAGCATTTT
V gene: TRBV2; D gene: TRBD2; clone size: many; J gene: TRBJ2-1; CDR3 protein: CASSGAGGQYNEQFF; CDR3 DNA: TGTGCCAGCAGTGGAGCGGGAGGACAATACAATGAGCAGTTCTTC
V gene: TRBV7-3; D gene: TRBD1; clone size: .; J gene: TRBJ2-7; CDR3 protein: CASSRSTGTYEQYF; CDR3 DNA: TGTGCCAGCAGCCGGTCGACAGGGACCTACGAGCAGTACTTC
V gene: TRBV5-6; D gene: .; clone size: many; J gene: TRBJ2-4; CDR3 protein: CASSSQEIAKNIQYF; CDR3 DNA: TGTGCCAGCAGCTCACAGGAAATAGCCAAAAACATTCAGTACTTC
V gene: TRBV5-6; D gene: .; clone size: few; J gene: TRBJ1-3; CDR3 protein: CASSPDSPSSGNTIYF; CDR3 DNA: TGTGCCAGCAGCCCGGACAGTCCGAGCTCTGGAAACACCATATATTTT
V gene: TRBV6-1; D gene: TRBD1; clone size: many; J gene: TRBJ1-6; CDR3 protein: CASSQTGDILDSPLHF; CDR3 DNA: TGTGCCAGCAGTCAGACAGGGGATATATTGGATTCACCCCTCCACTTT
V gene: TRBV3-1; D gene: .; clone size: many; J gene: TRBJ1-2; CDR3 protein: CASSQGALYTF; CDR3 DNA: TGTGCCAGCAGCCAAGGAGCCCTCTACACCTTC
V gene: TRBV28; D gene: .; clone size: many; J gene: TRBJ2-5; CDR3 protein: CASSPTGGHRGTQYF; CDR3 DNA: TGTGCCAGCAGCCCTACTGGAGGCCACCGTGGGACCCAGTACTTC
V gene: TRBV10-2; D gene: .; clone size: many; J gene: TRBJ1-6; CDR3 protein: CASSKGGNNSPLHF; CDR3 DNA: TGCGCCAGCAGTAAAGGCGGAAATAATTCACCCCTCCACTTT
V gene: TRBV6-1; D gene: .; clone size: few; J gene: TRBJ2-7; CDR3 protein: CASSHHSSSYEQYF; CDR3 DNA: TGTGCCAGCAGTCACCACAGCAGCTCCTACGAGCAGTACTTC
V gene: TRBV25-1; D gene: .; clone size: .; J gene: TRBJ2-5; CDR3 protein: CASSESEHPGETQYF; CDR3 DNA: TGTGCCAGCAGTGAATCGGAACATCCTGGGGAGACCCAGTACTTC
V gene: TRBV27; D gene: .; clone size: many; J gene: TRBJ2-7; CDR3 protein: CASSFLAGRGASYEQYF; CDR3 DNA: TGTGCCAGCAGTTTTCTAGCTGGAAGGGGGGCCTCCTACGAGCAGTACTTC
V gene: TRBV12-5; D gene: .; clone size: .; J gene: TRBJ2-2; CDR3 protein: CASGPDTGELFF; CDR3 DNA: TGTGCTAGTGGTCCTGACACCGGGGAGCTGTTTTTT
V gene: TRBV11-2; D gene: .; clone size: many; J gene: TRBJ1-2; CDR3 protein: CASSQVLYNWVDISGFDGYTF; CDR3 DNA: TGTGCCAGCAGCCAGGTCCTTTATAACTGGGTCGATATATCAGGGTTTGATGGCTACACCTTC